This T cell receptor beta chain emerged from a study of blood T cell repertoires in COVID-19. Across the whole study: COVID-19 samples from acute and convalescent phases originated in the United States, Italy and Spain. T cells, B-cell-depleted T cells, or PBMCs supplied cDNA or gDNA.

With 0 bases removed from V and 7 bases from J, the gap between germline ends came to 22 bases. Germline CDR1 LGHNT, CDR2 FRNRAP. The CDR3 contains 18 residues. In the study's own analysis: Nucleated cell counts were estimated from reference gene primer amplification. Method: immunoSEQ multiplex PCR; TCRdb's copy keeps in-frame clones and lacks some. The V and J calls and clone size are taken from that table; D and trimming were inferred from the DNA. The data hold 650,000 to 800,000 clones, with just under 90% observed a single time. This clonotype was sampled from a woman aged 18-30 years with acute or convalescent COVID-19. The sequencing input was peripheral blood. This sequence joins TRBV12-5 and TRBJ2-1; perhaps TRBD2 as D (6 bases). This chain's CDR3 is CASGLVLVSGSGPNEQFF. The CDR3 DNA reads TGTGCTAGTGGTTTGGTACTCGTCTCCGGGAGCGGGCCAAATGAGCAGTTCTTC. Combining the CDR3 with reference TRBV12-5 and TRBJ2-1 gives the whole variable domain DARVTQTPRHKVTEMGQEVTMRCQPILGHNTVFWYRQTMMQGLELLAYFRNRAPLDDSGMPKDRFSAEMPDATLATLKIQPSEPRDSAVYFCASGLVLVSGSGPNEQFFGPGTRLTVL.